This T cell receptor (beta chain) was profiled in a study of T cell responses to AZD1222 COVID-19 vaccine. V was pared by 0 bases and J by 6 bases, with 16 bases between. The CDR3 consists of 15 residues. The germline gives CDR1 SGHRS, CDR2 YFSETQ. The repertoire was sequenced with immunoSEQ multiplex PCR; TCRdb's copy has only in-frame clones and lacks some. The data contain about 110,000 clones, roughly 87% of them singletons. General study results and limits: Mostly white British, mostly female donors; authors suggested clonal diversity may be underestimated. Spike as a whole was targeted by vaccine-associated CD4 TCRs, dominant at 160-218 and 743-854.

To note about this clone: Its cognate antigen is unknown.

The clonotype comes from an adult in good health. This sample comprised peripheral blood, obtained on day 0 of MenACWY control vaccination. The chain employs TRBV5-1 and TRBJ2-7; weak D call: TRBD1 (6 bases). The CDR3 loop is CASSLAEGTLGEQYF. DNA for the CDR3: TGCGCCAGCAGCTTGGCCGAAGGGACATTGGGCGAGCAGTACTTC.